This TCR beta chain was observed in a study of blood T cell repertoires in COVID-19. About the research overall: PBMCs, B-cell-depleted T cells, or T cells provided the cDNA or gDNA that made up the material.

The study recruited people aged about 18 to 95 years across approximately 24 US areas. Which cohort a participant joined came from the clinical history participants gave. V was pared by 4 bases and J by 7 bases, with 4 bases of the junction left unmatched. Germline V CDR1 and CDR2: SGHNT, YYREEE (reference sequence). This CDR3 is 15 amino acids long. Data came from immunoSEQ multiplex PCR; TCRdb stores just in-frame clones and leaves some out. The table records 150,000 or so clones, more than 65% of them present only once. This TCR came from a woman between 40 and 55 years old with acute COVID-19. The V and J genes are TRBV5-4 and TRBJ2-1; 14 bases align to TRBD2. Sequencing used PBMCs or T cells enriched from blood (not recorded which). The CDR3 here is CASSRLAGGLNEQFF. CDR3 nucleotide sequence: TGTGCCAGCAGCCGACTAGCGGGAGGGTTAAATGAGCAGTTCTTC.